This T cell receptor beta chain was captured in a study of cytotoxic CD8 clonotypes in ibrutinib-treated CLL. Overall study findings and caveats: Baseline levels were approached again at progression, after clonality had risen at ibrutinib response.

Regarding this clone: Its specificity is unknown.

Here immunoSEQ multiplex PCR was the method, and the copy in TCRdb shows in-frame clones only, minus some. This table holds some 170,000 clones, 70% to 90% found once. Per the germline V gene, CDR1 is SGHRS and CDR2 is YFSETQ. The CDR3 sequence is 12 residues long. Trimming cost V 1 base and J 7 bases, with 8 bases left between them. This material consisted of PBMCs, taken at disease progression, from a patient treated with ibrutinib. The receptor was isolated from a human donor with chronic lymphocytic leukemia. V and J are TRBV5-1 and TRBJ1-1; D gene uncertain. The CDR3 nucleotides are TGCGCCAGCAGCTTGAACCGGTATGAAGCTTTCTTT. Its translation: CASSLNRYEAFF.